The next 27 T cell receptor beta chains were all read from a single sample in a study of post-analysis software for immune sequencing data. No cognate antigen is known for these TCRs. General study points: TRBV segments more frequent in patients than in controls numbered roughly 5 and included TRBV5-6, TRBV5-1 and TRBV20-1.

Prepared libraries of TCR beta cDNA carried unique molecular identifiers. TCRdb passed the PCR reads through MiXCR, listing each CDR3 protein once. Here the sample spans approximately 730,000 distinct CDR3 sequences, roughly 27% being singletons. What was sequenced was blood. The receptor set was obtained from a girl aged 5-17 years with multiple sclerosis.

The V and J genes are TRBV11-2 and TRBJ2-1; D unresolved. CDR3 length: 15 amino acids. Germline V gene sequence: CDR1 SGHAT, CDR2 FQNNGV. Trimming removed 3 bases at V and 8 bases at J, with 17 bases between. CDR3 residues: CASSFNGPARDEQFF. Here the CDR3 DNA reads TGTGCCAGCAGCTTTAACGGACCCGCCCGGGATGAGCAGTTCTTC.

In its sample, this clonotype was seen once. A read error may be the cause here, since a much bigger clone is one base away. The chain carries TRBV6-2 or TRBV6-3 and TRBJ2-5; D is unresolved. The J call may not be correct, given that the DNA end is closer to TRBJ2-7. Germline V gene sequence: CDR1 MNHEY, CDR2 SVGEGT. The CDR3 runs to 12 residues. CDR3 amino acids: CASSFGADEQYF. The CDR3 bases are TGTGCCAGCAGTTTCGGTGCCGACGAGCAGTACTTC.

The genes are TRBV19 and TRBJ1-5; weak D call: TRBD1 (5 bases). The V and J ends lost 1 base and 7 bases respectively, with 14 bases between them. This CDR3 is 15 amino acids long. Germline values: CDR1 LNHDA, CDR2 SQIVND (reference sequence). CDR3 bases: TGTGCCAGTAGTATAGGACCTGGGGACGGGCAGCCCCAGCATTTT. Its protein product is CASSIGPGDGQPQHF.

This clonotype has a single count. Because it lacks the conserved phenylalanine or tryptophan at the end, this CDR3 is likely a read error. The rearrangement joins TRBV7-2 to TRBJ2-3, with 12 positions matching TRBD2. The CDR3 is 18 residues long. Germline assignment: CDR1 SGHTA and CDR2 FQGNSA. V gave up 3 bases and J gave up 1 base; unmatched junction bases: 8. DNA for the CDR3: TGTGCCAGCAGCTTGACTAGCGGGAGTCGTATTCGCACAGATACGCAGTATTTG. Translated, it gives CASSLTSGSRIRTDTQYL.

This clonotype was picked up a small number of times. V usage is TRBV6-1 and J usage is TRBJ1-6; D not certain. The V gene lost 4 bases and the J gene lost 0 bases, with 13 bases spanning the gap. This CDR3 contains 17 residues. Germline V gene data show CDR1 as MNHNS and CDR2 as SASEGT. The CDR3 DNA is TGTGCCAGCAGTGTTTACGCTGATGTCTCCTATAATTCACCCCTCCACTTT. It yields the protein CASSVYADVSYNSPLHF.

The CDR3 region is CSVAGSVQETQYF. The CDR3 DNA is TGCAGCGTTGCCGGGAGTGTGCAAGAGACCCAGTACTTC. The chain couples TRBV29-1 to TRBJ2-5; a weak D match, TRBD2 (6 bases). Per germline, CDR1 SQVTM and CDR2 ANQGSEA. CDR3 length: 13 residues. Trimming stripped 4 bases from V and 2 bases from J, with 11 bases between.

This clonotype was detected many times. The CDR3: CSVGQGGTDTQYF. The DNA of the CDR3 is TGCAGCGTGGGACAGGGGGGAACAGATACGCAGTATTTT. The chain is built from TRBV29-1 and TRBJ2-3; 11 nucleotides line up with TRBD1. The CDR3 loop spans 13 amino acids. Trimming took 6 bases from V and 3 from J; bases not matched to a gene: 2. Germline V gene data show CDR1 as SQVTM and CDR2 as ANQGSEA.

The CDR3 region is CASSESDNLETQYF. The CDR3 DNA sequence: TGTGCCAGCAGTGAATCGGACAACTTAGAGACCCAGTACTTC. The V and J genes are TRBV6-1 and TRBJ2-5, with D perhaps TRBD1 (5 bases). CDR3 size: 14 residues. Germline V gene data show CDR1 as MNHNS and CDR2 as SASEGT. The V gene lost 2 bases and the J gene lost 4 bases, with 11 bases spanning the gap.

This clonotype was seen a handful of times. V gene TRBV4-2 combines with J gene TRBJ2-1; TRBD2 agrees at 13 bases. This CDR3 comprises 17 residues. In germline, CDR1 is LGHNA, CDR2 YNFKEQ. J was trimmed by 6 bases and V by 0 bases; bases with no gene match: 5. The CDR3: CASSQEGTSGIGNEQFF. CDR3 nucleotide sequence: TGTGCCAGCAGCCAAGAGGGGACTAGCGGGATTGGCAATGAGCAGTTCTTC.

The chain employs TRBV11-2 and TRBJ2-7, with TRBD1 as a possible D gene (6 bases). Germline V lookup: CDR1 SGHAT, CDR2 FQNNGV. This CDR3 spans 14 amino acids. Trimming removed 1 base at V and 2 bases at J, with 9 bases between. The CDR3 DNA follows: TGTGCCAGCAGCTTAGGGGACACGGCCTACGAGCAGTACTTC. It yields the protein CASSLGDTAYEQYF.

This clonotype appeared once. V gene TRBV7-9 combines with J gene TRBJ2-5, with TRBD2 as a possible D gene (6 bases). The germline V gene encodes CDR1 SEHNR and CDR2 FQNEAQ (reference sequence). V was cut by 4 bases and J by 11 bases, with 14 bases left in between. CDR3 length equals 12 residues. The CDR3 DNA reads TGTGCCAGCAGCTCGGGACTCTTCTGGCAGTACTTC. Protein sequence: CASSSGLFWQYF.

This clonotype occurred a few times. V is TRBV18 and J is TRBJ2-1, with a weak D call TRBD2 (5 bases). Trimming cost V 0 bases and J 9 bases, with 6 bases left between them. Germline assignment: CDR1 KGHSH and CDR2 LQKENI. This CDR3 contains 12 residues. The CDR3 DNA follows: TGTGCCAGCTCACCACCGGCGGGTGAGCAGTTCTTC. Residues: CASSPPAGEQFF. The full variable domain, completed using reference TRBV18 and TRBJ2-1, is NAGVMQNPRHLVRRRGQEARLRCSPMKGHSHVYWYRQLPEEGLKFMVYLQKENIIDESGMPKERFSAEFPKEGPSILRIQQVVRGDSAAYFCASSPPAGEQFFGPGTRLTVL.

The chain carries TRBV20-1 and TRBJ2-7; 9 nucleotides agree with TRBD1. The J segment lost 2 bases and the V segment lost 5 bases, leaving 16 bases of the junction unmatched. Germline V lookup: CDR1 DFQATT, CDR2 SNEGSKA (reference sequence). The CDR3 is 17 residues long. The CDR3 DNA is TGCAGTGCTGAGAACCCGGGACAGGGATTTGTTACCTACGAGCAGTACTTC. This encodes CSAENPGQGFVTYEQYF.

A note on this clonotype: A clone one base away is much larger, so this may be a read error. The chain has TRBV20-1 and TRBJ2-7, with D possibly matching TRBD1 (5 bases). V was shortened by 4 bases and J by 7 bases, with 20 bases between the two germline ends. Germline CDR1 reads DFQATT; CDR2 reads SNEGSKA (reference sequence). This CDR3 is built from 14 residues. The CDR3, as DNA: TGCAGTGCTAAGGGCAGGGCCTACTACAATGAGCAGTACTTC. Encoded protein: CSAKGRAYYNEQYF.

The chain links TRBV20-1 to TRBJ1-1, with 7 nucleotides matching TRBD1. This CDR3 region has 14 residues. Trimming removed 2 bases from V and 5 bases from J; junction bases left unmatched: 8. Per the germline V gene, CDR1 is DFQATT and CDR2 is SNEGSKA (reference sequence). The CDR3 region has the DNA TGCAGTGCTAGAAGGCCAGGGGGTCGGACTGAAGCTTTCTTT. Its protein product is CSARRPGGRTEAFF.

This clonotype showed up just a few times. This chain connects TRBV29-1 to TRBJ2-1, with 10 bases aligning to TRBD1. This CDR3 spans 14 amino acids. Germline CDR1 and CDR2: SQVTM and ANQGSEA. Germline trimming cut 6 bases from V and 6 bases from J; bases unmatched to any gene: 8. For the CDR3, the DNA is TGCAGCGTGGCCGGGACAGGGGCCCTCAATGAGCAGTTCTTC. It specifies CSVAGTGALNEQFF.

This clonotype was recorded a few times. The CDR3 DNA reads TGCAGTGCCCGAAAACGGGGGGGCGCAGATACGCAGTATTTT. Protein sequence: CSARKRGGADTQYF. The chain combines TRBV20-1 with TRBJ2-3, with TRBD2 matching over 8 bases. From germline, CDR1 is DFQATT and CDR2 SNEGSKA (reference sequence). This CDR3 spans 14 amino acids. With 6 bases clipped from V and 4 bases from J, the junction kept 9 bases outside the gene matches.

The table lists this clonotype with a few counts. The chain's CDR3 is CSARSPDRQNYGYTF. The CDR3 bases are TGCAGTGCTAGATCTCCGGACAGGCAGAACTATGGCTACACCTTC. The chain carries TRBV20-1 and TRBJ1-2; 7 bases are shared with TRBD1. The junction had 8 bases not matched to a gene; V was cut back by 2 bases and J by 2 bases. CDR3 size: 15 residues. CDR1 DFQATT and CDR2 SNEGSKA come from the germline V gene (reference sequence).

The chain uses TRBV7-2 and TRBJ2-1, with TRBD2 matching 10 bases. Germline CDR1 SGHTA, CDR2 FQGNSA. This CDR3 comprises 19 residues. Trimming cost V 3 bases and J 3 bases; bases outside gene matches: 14. This CDR3 reads CASSFSGPLAGYLYNEQFF. The CDR3 nucleotides are TGTGCCAGCAGCTTTTCGGGACCACTAGCGGGGTACCTCTACAATGAGCAGTTCTTC.

The chain employs TRBV27 and TRBJ2-5; D is possibly TRBD1 (7 bases). The CDR3 length is 18 residues. Germline V lookup: CDR1 MNHEY, CDR2 SMNVEV (reference sequence). V lost 2 bases and J lost 0, with 19 bases in between. CDR3 DNA: TGTGCCAGCAGTTTACGGGGACCTGGCAGGGGGGACCAAGAGACCCAGTACTTC. Translation gives CASSLRGPGRGDQETQYF.

This clonotype has only a few counts. The chain uses TRBV5-6 and TRBJ2-3; 12 nucleotides align to TRBD2. Trimming took 3 bases from V and 3 from J; bases not matched to a gene: 8. Germline V gives CDR1 SGHDT, CDR2 YYEEEE. This CDR3 spans 17 amino acids. CDR3 loop: CASSSLPSGGATDTQYF. CDR3 in DNA: TGTGCCAGCAGCTCCCTGCCTAGCGGGGGGGCGACAGATACGCAGTATTTT.

A note on this clonotype: One end of the junction varies from germline; a read error may be responsible. This chain uses TRBV29-1 with TRBJ2-7, with D maybe TRBD2 (7 bases). The V gene's germline CDR1 is SQVTM and CDR2 ANQGSEA. The CDR3 is 12 amino acids. The CDR3 nucleotides read TGCAGCGGTGAAGGGGGGGCCTACGAGCAGTACTTC. It translates to CSGEGGAYEQYF.

This clonotype came up once. The chain joins TRBV18 to TRBJ2-1; D may be TRBD1 (6 bases). The CDR3 covers 17 residues. From germline, CDR1 is KGHSH and CDR2 LQKENI. Between the trimmed V and J ends, which lost 4 bases and 0 bases, there was a span of 16 bases. The CDR3 region has the DNA TGTGCCAGCTCACGGGACATTTTGGAGTTCTCCTACAATGAGCAGTTCTTC. It yields the protein CASSRDILEFSYNEQFF.

This clonotype was seen a handful of times. The chain uses TRBV5-1 and TRBJ1-2; D uncertain. There are 17 residues in the CDR3. CDR1 SGHRS and CDR2 YFSETQ come from the germline V gene. The V end was cut by 1 base, the J end by 0 bases, with 16 bases between. The CDR3 is CASSLSPVGFTNYGYTF. The CDR3 DNA is TGCGCCAGCAGCTTGTCGCCAGTAGGTTTTACTAACTATGGCTACACCTTC.

The chain is built from TRBV5-1 and TRBJ2-5, with D unresolved. Between the trimmed V and J ends, which lost 4 bases and 7 bases, there was a span of 17 bases. This CDR3 spans 14 amino acids. Germline V CDR1 and CDR2: SGHRS, YFSETQ. The CDR3 DNA reads TGCGCCAGCAGCCCCCAGGCCATGGTGGGGACCCAGTACTTC. Translated: CASSPQAMVGTQYF.

The chain carries TRBV7-2 and TRBJ1-6; 7 bases agree with TRBD1. The CDR3 is 15 amino acids. The germline V gene encodes CDR1 SGHTA and CDR2 FQGNSA. J lost 7 bases, V lost 5 bases, and 8 bases had no gene match. The CDR3 nucleotides read TGTGCCAGCAGCCTGACGGGACAGATAAATTCACCCCTCCACTTT. Protein sequence: CASSLTGQINSPLHF.

The genes are TRBV25-1 and TRBJ2-1; D is possibly TRBD1 or TRBD2 (5 bases each). Germline loops: CDR1 MGHDK, CDR2 SYGVNS. The CDR3 sequence is 16 residues long. Trimming left V 2 bases short and J 5 bases short, with 16 bases between. The CDR3 DNA sequence: TGTGCCAGCAGTGAACTGGGACGGTGGGGGAACAATGAGCAGTTCTTC. Its protein is CASSELGRWGNNEQFF.